This T cell receptor (beta chain) was found in a study of sequential checkpoint blockade in melanoma. As for the study in general: About 89 pretreatment tumor DNA samples were TCRβ immunosequenced. Twenty-two patients had tumor biopsies before treatment and at week 13. General study points: Tumor T-cell fraction and clonality correlated with PD-L1 and CD8+ counts.

Treatment meaning: randomized to nivolumab then ipilimumab (arm A) or the reverse (arm B). The CDR3 spans 16 residues. From germline, CDR1 is SGHNT and CDR2 YENEEA. Trimming cost V 7 bases and J 2 bases, with 18 bases left between them. By share, this clone counts as medium-sized (0.01 to 0.1%). The antigen is undetermined. The method was immunoSEQ multiplex PCR; TCRdb's version includes in-frame clones alone and lacks a portion of them. The data contain 2,500 to 4,000 clones, around 16% of them singletons. This receptor was taken from a human donor with melanoma. Sequences were derived from tumor tissue (inferred from file names), sampled from a patient given nivolumab and ipilimumab in sequence. V and J are TRBV11-3 and TRBJ2-1; no reliable D call. The CDR3 is CASKLHSGAAYNEQFF. As DNA, the CDR3 is TGTGCCAGCAAGCTACACTCAGGCGCTGCCTACAATGAGCAGTTCTTC.